These T cell receptor beta chains were read from a single sample in a study of shared clonotypes between healthy human individuals. Sequencing was performed with immunoSEQ multiplex PCR; in TCRdb, only in-frame clones are kept and a portion is missing. The sample contains more than 400,000 clones, more than 75% of which appear only once. Material for sequencing was PBMCs. These receptor sequences come from a woman aged 40 to 50 in good health. Some clones in this sample may be carry-over from other donors' samples. Both conserved end residues are part of each CDR3. The D gene is left open where the match is weak. Clone size is shown for a subset of rows, as once, few, many or a class of expanded clone.

NA	TRBJ2-3	NA	TRBV4-3	TGCGCCAGCAGCCAAGAACGGGGTGAGGCAGATACGCAGTATTTT	CASSQERGEADTQYF
NA	TRBJ2-3	NA	TRBV28	TGTGCCAGCAGCCCCCTGGGAGCTGCGGCCCTCACAGATACGCAGTATTTT	CASSPLGAAALTDTQYF
NA	TRBJ2-2	NA	TRBV6-5	TGTGCCAGCAGTTACTCCGGGGGCCGCACCGGGGAGCTGTTTTTT	CASSYSGGRTGELFF
NA	TRBJ2-3	TRBD2	TRBV7-8	TGTGCCAGCAGCTCGGGACTAGCGGTGTCTAGCACAGATACGCAGTATTTT	CASSSGLAVSSTDTQYF
NA	TRBJ2-2	TRBD2	TRBV10-3	TGTGCCATCTTCGGGGGGTCCGGGGTCACCGGGGAGCTGTTTTTT	CAIFGGSGVTGELFF
NA	TRBJ1-4	NA	TRBV19	TGTGCCAGTAGAGATGTTAGGAGGGGAGGTGAAAAACTGTTTTTT	CASRDVRRGGEKLFF
NA	TRBJ2-7	TRBD1	TRBV28	TGTGCCAGCAGTTCTCGGACAGGGGGCGCCGAGCAGTACTTC	CASSSRTGGAEQYF
NA	TRBJ2-1	NA	TRBV12-5	TGTGCTAGTGGTTTGGGGGGATTTGAGCAGTTCTTC	CASGLGGFEQFF
NA	TRBJ2-2	TRBD2	TRBV2	TGTGCCAGCAGTCCCCGGACTAGCGGAAACACCGGGGAGCTGTTTTTT	CASSPRTSGNTGELFF
NA	TRBJ1-5	NA	TRBV7-2	TGTGCCAGCAGCCCTTGGAATCAGCCCCAGCATTTT	CASSPWNQPQHF
NA	TRBJ1-1	NA	TRBV28	TGTGCCAGCACTCGGGGGGGCAGGGACACTGAAGCTTTCTTT	CASTRGGRDTEAFF
NA	TRBJ1-1	NA	TRBV6-6	TGTGCCAGCAGTTACTCGATGGGGCCCCTGAACACTGAAGCTTTCTTT	CASSYSMGPLNTEAFF
NA	TRBJ1-1	TRBD1	TRBV2	TGTGCCAGCACGTGGGACAGGGTTTCCACTGAAGCTTTCTTT	CASTWDRVSTEAFF
NA	TRBJ2-5	TRBD2	TRBV28	TGTGCCAGCAGTTTGCGGGGGGCCCGGGAGACCCAGTACTTC	CASSLRGARETQYF
few	TRBJ2-7	NA	TRBV2	TGTGCCAGCAGGGGCGACAGGAACTCCTACGAGCAGTACTTC	CASRGDRNSYEQYF
NA	TRBJ1-2	NA	TRBV4-3	TGCGCCAGCAGCCAAGCAGGGGACATTGGTGGCTACACCTTC	CASSQAGDIGGYTF
NA	TRBJ2-2	NA	TRBV19	TGTGCCAGTAGTCCAGTGGCCCTGGGGGGCTTGGACACCGGGGAGCTGTTTTTT	CASSPVALGGLDTGELFF
NA	TRBJ1-2	NA	TRBV5-5	TGTGCCAGCAGCGTTGACGGGCAGGGGAATGGCTACACCTTC	CASSVDGQGNGYTF
once	TRBJ1-2	NA	TRBV21-1	TGTGCCAGCAGCAAAGCGGATAGACAGGGGTATAATGGCTACACCTTC	CASSKADRQGYNGYTF
NA	TRBJ2-5	TRBD2	TRBV5-4	TGTGCCAGCAGCTTGAGGAGCGGGGGGGGTGAGACCCAGTACTTC	CASSLRSGGGETQYF
NA	TRBJ2-7	NA	TRBV20-1	TGCAGTATGAACAGGGACAACGAGCAGTACTTC	CSMNRDNEQYF
NA	TRBJ2-5	NA	TRBV29-1	TGCAGCGTTGGAAAGCAAGAGACCCAGTACTTC	CSVGKQETQYF
NA	TRBJ2-7	NA	TRBV28	TGTGCCAGCAGTTTTGACGAATACGAGCAGTACTTC	CASSFDEYEQYF
NA	TRBJ2-5	TRBD2	TRBV11-3	TGTGCCAGCAGCTTGGGACTAGCGGGTGGGGAGACCCAGTACTTC	CASSLGLAGGETQYF
NA	TRBJ2-7	NA	TRBV10-3	TGTGCCATCAGTGAGGACTCGGGAGAGCAGTACTTC	CAISEDSGEQYF